Included here is one TCR beta chain sequence, with context. Methods used by the authors: Reference gene primers were amplified, and this amplification served to estimate nucleated cell counts. TCRdb's copy holds only in-frame clones and misses some; the assay was immunoSEQ multiplex PCR. The V and J calls and clone size were taken over from that table, and D and trimming were inferred from the DNA. Seen here are over 85,000 clones, roughly 80% observed once, and the top ten hold about 24%. The data are from a study of blood T cell repertoires in COVID-19. Study as a whole: From the United States, Italy and Spain came samples of acute and convalescent COVID-19. Sources were T cells, B-cell-depleted T cells, or PBMCs; the material itself was cDNA or gDNA.

Germline lookup yields CDR1 LGHNA and CDR2 YNFKEQ. The CDR3 sequence is 18 residues long. V was cut by 4 bases and J by 7 bases, with 29 bases left in between. The specimen sequenced was peripheral blood. V gene TRBV4-2 combines with J gene TRBJ2-7, with a weak D call TRBD1 (7 bases). The source of this sequence is a human donor in a cohort sampled during active COVID-19. CDR3 DNA: TGTGCCAGCAGCCTCCGACACCTAGGAGGGACAGCCAGGGGGGAGCAGTACTTC. Amino acids: CASSLRHLGGTARGEQYF.